Described below is a single T cell receptor beta chain sequence and its context. Its antigen remains unknown. The data are from a study of T cells in Graves' hyperthyroidism and ophthalmopathy. Findings and caveats of the study: Most clonotypes expanded in the thyroid (above 0.001) were also present in blood.

The source material, RNA transcripts, was used to amplify TCR beta CDR3 regions. An initial round of RT-PCR targeting the TCR CDR3 relied on the HTBI primer set. MiXCR, run by TCRdb on the multiplex PCR reads, gives a single entry per CDR3 protein. The sample shows almost 500,000 distinct CDR3 sequences, 22% of them seen only once. Germline CDR1 DFQATT, CDR2 SNEGSKA (reference sequence). This CDR3 has 13 amino acids. V was trimmed by 0 bases and J by 4 bases, leaving 6 bases between them. The clonotype originates from a woman in her sixties or seventies with Graves' ophthalmopathy. The source material was blood. The chain has TRBV20-1 and TRBJ2-2; D gene unclear. The CDR3 bases are TGCAGTGCTAGAGACCAATTCACCGGGGAGCTGTTTTTT. It is translated as CSARDQFTGELFF.